One T cell receptor beta chain is described in this entry. The antigen it recognizes is unknown. Base qualities were left out, and no much larger clone turns up one base away. The sample is drawn from a study of cytomegalovirus exposure and HLA in healthy donors (dated by TCRdb to about 2017). For the study in its entirety: In an earlier analysis of around 540 of the donors, roughly 300 Gb of sequence data and roughly 100 million unique TCR beta sequences from approximately 180 million T cells were reported. About 300 gigabases of sequencing data and approximately 80 million unique TCR sequences were included in an early release covering roughly 700 HLA-typed donors. Among the approximately 400 genotyped donors, 75% to 90% belonged to the genetic ancestry cluster associated with self-reported Caucasian donors. The study aimed to test whether signatures of past pathogen exposure could be identified by cataloging public T cell receptors. The study used immunosequencing to profile the T cell repertoires of some 600 subjects and linked those repertoires to cytomegalovirus serostatus. Along with the roughly 670-subject first cohort, a separate validation cohort of over 90 different subjects was used. To predict cytomegalovirus infection status, the study combined high-throughput TCR immunosequencing, statistical association of individual TCRs with disease status, and machine learning. A later analysis re-analyzed previously published TCR beta repertoires from several hundred donors and added high-resolution HLA genotyping to study TCR occurrence patterns. Rather than drawing on any new phenotypic data, the later analysis identified candidate immune exposures from TCR beta sequences and the way those sequences occurred across donors. An earlier analysis of 587 of the donors used high-throughput TCR beta sequencing to judge whether each TCR beta V gene segment behaved as functional or pseudogenic. Alongside the repertoire data, information on donor age, sex, ethnicity and CMV serostatus was compiled. A later genetic analysis used genome-wide SNP genotypes for about 60% of the roughly 670 donors, treating that subset as a discovery cohort. Every discovery cohort repertoire had been produced on one sequencing platform. HLA typing covered class I and class II loci at four-digit resolution. The number of typed donors differed by locus: about 629-640 for A, B, C, DRB1 and DQB1; approximately 520 for DQA1; 600 to 610 for DPA1; and approximately 450 for DPB1. Because of strong linkage in the cohort, roughly five DR-DQ haplotypes were treated as single units for association and clustering. Across some 400 genotyped donors of the cohort, an average of roughly 250,000 unique TCR beta nucleotide sequences per donor were sequenced, and roughly 18% of those sequences were non-productive.

Study-level results and caveats: Sequencing depth was assumed to be roughly uniform across donors in the presence/absence analyses, though that assumption may not hold. A group of highly shared sequence variants was considered likely to be a technical artifact of the sequencing pipeline. Strong co-occurrence of HLA alleles, especially DR and DQ, made assigning TCR associations to individual alleles difficult. An earlier analysis of around 540 of the donors showed that most TCR beta V segments appeared in productive rearrangements either about 87% or about 30% of the time, which broadly matched IMGT annotations. Cytomegalovirus status was reported to be diagnosed by the classifier with high specificity and sensitivity in both the original and validation cohorts. Compared with equally common non-associated chains, HLA-associated TCR beta chains in a later analysis were more clonally expanded and had lower generation probabilities. According to the authors, the approach could potentially be generalized to other disease states and immunological phenotypes. Most TCR sequences were observed very rarely across donors, whereas some public TCRs were present in many individuals. In a later analysis, TCR association rates were found to vary across HLA loci, with the most associated TCRs seen for DRB1 alleles and the fewest for HLA-C alleles. A later analysis reported that several top co-occurrence clusters appeared linked to parvovirus B19, influenza, CMV and Epstein-Barr virus. The 87-base-pair reads could not distinguish some IMGT-functional V segments, including TRBV6-2 and TRBV6-3, so those segments were excluded. Correlated functional status among segregating V segments might be attributable to linkage disequilibrium, but an unknown experimental factor could not be ruled out. A later genetic analysis associated a missense DCLRE1C variant with V-gene and J-gene trimming of TCR beta chains, and an independent cohort replicated the association. Only TCR beta chains were sequenced in this cohort, and the absence of alpha or paired-chain data limited detectable features. In a later analysis, around 15,000 TCR beta sequences were associated with specific HLA alleles at a false discovery rate of 0.05. In a later genetic analysis, fewer N-insertions in productive TCRs were reported among donors in an Asian-associated ancestry cluster than the roughly 670-donor mean. A few of the identified cytomegalovirus-associated TCR beta chains were confirmed in vitro to be specific for cytomegalovirus antigens. Because counts were too low, 15 to 20 rarely observed V segments, including chromosome 9 orphons, were excluded from the earlier analysis of fewer than 650 of the donors. HLA typing was unavailable for some donors at each locus, so association tests used only the typed subset. Most CMV-associated TCR beta chains appeared to be HLA-restricted in a later analysis, and the HLA associations seemed to be driven largely by CMV exposure. Immune exposure information for the cohort was limited to CMV serostatus. The study listed around 160 TCR beta chains as associated with cytomegalovirus. A further reported finding was that TCR beta sequences accurately predicted the HLA-A and HLA-B alleles for most subjects in the first cohort.

The cohort comprised several hundred healthy bone marrow donors. At the time of sampling, all cohort members were nominally healthy, though unrecorded immune exposures were likely present. CMV serostatus was positive for around 310 and negative for about 50% of the roughly 700 cohort members, and was not recorded for this donor. Each donor provided a peripheral blood sample, and peripheral blood mononuclear cells were used for TCR beta sequencing. Genomic DNA was extracted from the blood cell samples with the Qiagen DNeasy Blood Extraction Kit. Library method: the immunoSEQ multiplex PCR assay. The multiplex PCR relied on a mix of 60 forward primers for TCR Vbeta segments and 13 reverse primers for TCR Jbeta segments. A multiplex PCR assay on genomic DNA amplified the CDR3 region of rearranged TCR beta genes. On the Illumina HiSeq System, the amplified TCR beta libraries were sequenced as 87-base-pair reads. As for the authors' bioinformatics: A later analysis counted approximately 74 million unique TCR beta chains across the 550 to 700 repertoires, and roughly 10 million of these chains were shared by at least two donors. Raw reads were error-corrected and collapsed into unique sequences with a nearest-neighbor algorithm that merged closely related sequences to remove PCR and sequencing errors. Alignment of CDR3 sequences to IMGT reference sequences was used to assign V, D and J gene segments. Each retained sequence needed at least a six-nucleotide match to both a V gene segment and a J gene segment. Rearrangements were classified as productive when the CDR3 lacked stop codons and remained in frame with V and J, and all other rearrangements were classified as non-productive. CDR3 was defined according to IMGT convention as the region running from the second conserved V-encoded cysteine to the conserved J-encoded phenylalanine. The earlier analysis of approximately 590 of the donors excluded any sequence lacking an unambiguous match to a single V gene segment. In an earlier analysis of 587 of the donors, V segments were called functional above 56.7% productive rearrangements and were called segregating when the between-donor standard deviation exceeded 5%. To diagnose cytomegalovirus status from the catalog of TCR beta chain sequences, a statistical classification framework was built. In a later analysis, TCR nucleotide sequences were compared against IMGT/GENE-DB human TR gene sequences so that V and J genes could be assigned. In a later analysis, CDR3 sequences and most-parsimonious VDJ recombination scenarios were assigned using the TCRdist pipeline. A later analysis defined each TCR beta chain by its CDR3 amino acid sequence plus V-gene family, and excluded reads lacking a unique V-gene family. A later analysis removed 600 or so highly shared, low-generation-probability nucleotide sequences to deal with suspected cross-contamination and a sequencing artifact. A later analysis calculated a clonal expansion index for each public chain from normalized within-repertoire ranks of inferred template counts. In a later analysis, generation probabilities were computed using a VDJ recombination model fitted to out-of-frame rearrangements, and the results were checked against IGoR. Hypergeometric tests were used in a later analysis to score TCR-TCR, TCR-HLA and TCR-CMV co-occurrence, with a repertoire-size bias correction applied to the TCR pairs. To estimate false discovery rates, a later analysis permuted the HLA or CMV assignments 20 times. In a later analysis, co-occurring TCRs were grouped using DBSCAN, and TCRdist sequence similarity was added for clustering within HLA-allele-positive subsets. Co-occurrence clustering excluded repertoires with fewer than 30,000 or more than 120,000 public chains, plus five with anomalous nucleotide sharing. TCRdb carries this immuneACCESS record with in-frame sequences only. Its versions omit some clonotypes, under half of them owing to an unresolved V gene in the studies checked, with the rest unexplained. That table is the source of V, J and clone size, and D and trimming were worked out from the DNA. The sample has around 130,000 clones on record, about 80% of them singletons. The ten largest clones take up about 0.94% of the sample.

V loses 4 bases of germline sequence and J loses 0 bases, and the interval between the two ends is 6 bases. The CDR3, cysteine through phenylalanine, is 13 amino acids long. The sequence is cut down to CDR3 DNA, 39 bases in frame from base 1. The germline V gene (reference sequence) specifies SEHNR as CDR1 and FQNEAQ as CDR2. The TCR comes from a human donor in good health. The sequencing input was PBMCs. This sequence uses TRBV7-9 and TRBJ2-5, with the D gene not confidently named. Here is the DNA: TGTGCCAGCAGCTCACAGTACCAAGAGACCCAGTACTTC. It translates to CASSSQYQETQYF.